Presented here are 9 T cell receptor beta chains from one specimen sequenced in a study of blood T cells in healthy people across ages. Then a second PCR, running roughly 6 to 11 cycles, was carried out with a sample-barcoded 5' primer and a J-beta primer mix. TCRdb used MiXCR to reprocess the 5' RACE reads, holding one entry per CDR3 protein. The table lists 630,000 or so distinct CDR3 sequences, around 31% of them singletons. Sequences were obtained from blood. The receptors were sampled from an elderly woman in good health.

The chain couples TRBV25-1 to TRBJ1-6; D possibly corresponds to TRBD1 (5 bases). This CDR3 has 15 amino acids. Germline loops: CDR1 MGHDK, CDR2 SYGVNS. V was cut by 3 bases and J by 5 bases, with 11 bases left in between. The chain's CDR3 is CASSERGPHNSPLHF. CDR3 nucleotides: TGTGCCAGCAGTGAGAGGGGCCCTCATAATTCACCCCTCCACTTT.

The V and J genes are TRBV5-1 and TRBJ2-3; the match to TRBD2 covers 7 bases. Germline CDR1 and CDR2: SGHRS and YFSETQ. V gave up 0 bases and J gave up 4 bases; unmatched junction bases: 8. CDR3 size: 16 residues. The CDR3 sequence: CASSLGREALADTQYF. CDR3 coding DNA: TGCGCCAGCAGCTTGGGTCGGGAGGCCCTCGCAGATACGCAGTATTTT.

In regard to this clonotype: This may arise from a read error, as a much more abundant clone is one base away. V is TRBV20-1 and J is TRBJ2-7; the D is unclear. Per the germline V gene, CDR1 is DFQATT and CDR2 is SNEGSKA (reference sequence). The length of the CDR3 is 13 residues. CDR3 region: CSARGHASCEQYF. Written as DNA, the CDR3 is TGCAGTGCTAGAGGACATGCGTCCTGCGAGCAGTACTTC.

Many counts were recorded for this clonotype. The gene calls are TRBV9 and TRBJ2-5; 7 bases are a match to TRBD1. This CDR3 region has 16 residues. Germline V CDR1 and CDR2: SGDLS, YYNGEE. Losses at the gene ends were 2 bases for V and 5 bases for J; bases not matched to a gene: 12. This chain's CDR3 is CASSVTSGTVGETQYF. The CDR3 DNA reads as TGTGCCAGCAGCGTTACCTCCGGGACAGTTGGTGAGACCCAGTACTTC.

The chain links TRBV7-2 to TRBJ2-3; TRBD2 matches at 7 bases. Trimming took 6 bases from V and 9 from J; bases not matched to a gene: 9. The germline CDR1 and CDR2 sequences are SGHTA and FQGNSA. The CDR3 has 13 residues. The CDR3: CASRPLAGSTQYF. CDR3 bases: TGTGCCAGCAGACCATTAGCGGGTTCGACGCAGTATTTT.

The chain combines TRBV6-2 or TRBV6-3 with TRBJ2-5; D possibly matches TRBD1 or TRBD2 (6 bases each). The V end was cut by 5 bases, the J end by 1 base, with 26 bases between. Germline values: CDR1 MNHEY, CDR2 SVGEGT. There are 19 residues in the CDR3. CDR3 DNA sequence: TGTGCCAGCAGTAATCGTACTAGGATGCGGGACACCTTCCAAGAGACCCAGTACTTC. Translated: CASSNRTRMRDTFQETQYF.

This sequence joins TRBV3-1 and TRBJ1-1, with TRBD1 identical over 9 bases. Germline loops: CDR1 LGHDT, CDR2 YNNKEL (reference sequence). The V segment lost 8 bases and the J segment 4 bases; nucleotides outside the gene matches: 14. The CDR3 loop spans 16 amino acids. Here the CDR3 DNA reads TGTGCCAGCGCAATGTCTTCACAGGGGGCCCGCACTGAAGCTTTCTTT. Protein: CASAMSSQGARTEAFF.

This clonotype was recorded at least ten times. The V and J genes are TRBV6-5 and TRBJ2-6; 8 bases map to TRBD1. From germline, CDR1 is MNHEY and CDR2 SVGAGI. This CDR3 is 21 amino acids long. Losses at the gene ends were 4 bases for V and 2 bases for J; bases not matched to a gene: 19. CDR3 loop: CASSSTTGQGAQIPGANVLTF. Here the CDR3 DNA reads TGTGCCAGCAGTTCCACCACGGGGCAGGGGGCGCAAATACCTGGGGCCAACGTCCTGACTTTC.

The chain joins TRBV11-1 to TRBJ2-5; the match to TRBD2 covers 8 bases. V lost 1 base, J lost 5 bases, and 12 bases stayed unmatched. The CDR3 runs to 17 residues. Germline values: CDR1 SGHAT, CDR2 FQDESV (reference sequence). CDR3 coding DNA: TGTGCCAGCAGCTTAGGAGCACGAGCGGGGGCCGGGGAGACCCAGTACTTC. Amino acid sequence: CASSLGARAGAGETQYF.